Below are 6 T cell receptor beta chains sequenced from a single sample in a study of T cells after yellow fever vaccination (dated by TCRdb to about 2019). The meaning of the sample's treatment or condition label: live attenuated yellow fever vaccine strain. Library method: 5' RACE. Sequenced on an Illumina HiSeq 2500. In-frame beta chains were kept once TCRdb had trimmed the public reads at Q25 with fastp and called clones with MiXCR. CDR3 protein duplicates are merged, each entry listing the most common genes and DNA. Counted in this sample were approximately 300,000 distinct CDR3 sequences; around 6.8% of them appeared once. Over 15% of the sample is held by the ten biggest clonotypes. Source: PBMCs, taken roughly 45 days after the first yellow fever vaccination. These receptors were collected from a man between 18 and 29 years old who received the YFV17D yellow fever vaccine.

The table lists this clonotype with a few counts. The CDR3, as DNA: TGTGCCAGCAGCTTAGCCCCAAAGAACACTGAAGCTTTCTTT. Translating it yields CASSLAPKNTEAFF. The V gene is TRBV7-9, the J gene TRBJ1-1; D is ambiguous. Germline CDR1 is SEHNR and CDR2 is FQNEAQ (reference sequence). The CDR3 extends over 14 amino acids. Trimming took 0 bases from V and 1 from J, leaving 6 bases between them.

V is TRBV6-5 and J is TRBJ2-7; 8 nucleotides match TRBD1. CDR1 MNHEY and CDR2 SVGAGI come from the germline V gene. V was clipped by 4 bases and J by 7 bases; unmatched bases: 6. The CDR3 has 13 amino acids. CDR3 in amino acids: CASSSTGVEEQYF. The CDR3 DNA reads TGTGCCAGCAGTTCGACAGGGGTAGAGGAGCAGTACTTC.

The chain is built from TRBV6-1 and TRBJ2-3; D is unresolved. Germline CDR1 is MNHNS and CDR2 is SASEGT. This CDR3 comprises 16 residues. The ends were cut back, 4 bases at V and 4 bases at J, with 18 bases in the middle. Here the CDR3 reads CASSAMSGYWPDTQYF. The CDR3 DNA is TGTGCCAGCAGTGCAATGTCGGGCTATTGGCCAGATACGCAGTATTTT.

This clonotype turned up a few times. The V gene is TRBV21-1, the J gene TRBJ2-2. TRBV21-1 is a recognized pseudogene. The CDR3 loop spans 20 amino acids. The CDR3 region is CASSKIDKRQKPTNTGELFF. CDR3 nucleotide sequence: TGTGCCAGCAGCAAAATAGATAAAAGACAAAAACCTACGAACACCGGGGAGCTGTTTTTT.

The chain combines TRBV5-1 with TRBJ2-5; the match to TRBD1 covers 9 bases. Trimming took 4 bases from V and 2 from J; bases not matched to a gene: 18. Germline CDR1 and CDR2: SGHRS and YFSETQ. The CDR3 runs to 19 residues. The CDR3 sequence is CASSTPPGQGRGWQETQYF. CDR3 bases: TGCGCCAGCAGCACACCACCGGGACAGGGAAGGGGTTGGCAAGAGACCCAGTACTTC.

The genes are TRBV7-2 and TRBJ1-1; the D gene is possibly TRBD1 (6 bases). The V end was cut by 5 bases, the J end by 0 bases, with 13 bases between. Per germline, CDR1 SGHTA and CDR2 FQGNSA. The CDR3 runs to 15 residues. CDR3 protein: CASSLGGILNTEAFF. The CDR3 DNA is TGTGCCAGCAGCCTAGGGGGGATACTGAACACTGAAGCTTTCTTT.